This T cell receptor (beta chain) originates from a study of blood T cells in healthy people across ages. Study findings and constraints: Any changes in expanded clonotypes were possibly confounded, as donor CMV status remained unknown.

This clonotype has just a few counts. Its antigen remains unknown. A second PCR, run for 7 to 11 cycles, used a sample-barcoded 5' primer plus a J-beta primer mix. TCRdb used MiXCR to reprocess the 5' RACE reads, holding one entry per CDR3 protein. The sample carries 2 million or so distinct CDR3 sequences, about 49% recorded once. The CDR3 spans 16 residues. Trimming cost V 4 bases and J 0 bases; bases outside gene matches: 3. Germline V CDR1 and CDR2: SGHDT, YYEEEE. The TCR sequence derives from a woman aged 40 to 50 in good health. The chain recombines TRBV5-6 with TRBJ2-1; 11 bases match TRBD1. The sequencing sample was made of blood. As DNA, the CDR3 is TGTGCCAGCAGCATAGGGACAGGGGGCTCCTACAATGAGCAGTTCTTC. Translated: CASSIGTGGSYNEQFF.